This TCR beta chain was retrieved from a study of PD-1 blockade in classical Hodgkin lymphoma (dated by TCRdb to the early 2020s). Notes on the research overall: Nivolumab dosing was 3 mg/kg intravenously every 2 weeks, continuing until either disease progression or unacceptable toxicity. To define a peripheral blood immune signature of response to PD-1 blockade in classical Hodgkin lymphoma, the study combined TCR beta sequencing with CyTOF.

Study-wide conclusions, independent of this receptor: The study covered only a single clinical trial cohort, and the causes of the repertoire differences, possibly disease activity or prior therapy, were still not defined. Baseline diversity similar to that of newly diagnosed patients was observed in trial patients achieving complete response, whereas significantly lower diversity was observed in partial responders and progressors. CD4+ but not CD8+ TCR diversity rose significantly by C4D1 (p=0.0027 vs p=0.16), most apparent in complete responders (p=0.02). Baseline TCR diversity was reported to be lower in newly diagnosed patients than in healthy donors, and even lower in relapsed/refractory patients. Lower diversity was seen in patients whose nivolumab began less than 1 year after ASCT, and these patients were left out of later analyses so that immune reconstitution would not confound the results.

The time point label for this specimen denotes: cycle 2 day 1 (C2D1) of nivolumab. Every trial patient had relapsed after autologous stem cell transplantation, and cohorts A, B and C differed in prior brentuximab vedotin exposure. The trial cohort was composed of about 53 patients with relapsed/refractory classical Hodgkin lymphoma, for whom complete response, partial response or progressive disease was recorded as best overall response. In the multi-cohort phase II CheckMate 205 trial, trial patients received single-agent nivolumab. An independent review committee assessed best overall response by applying the 2007 International Working Group response criteria. Trial PBMCs were collected immediately before nivolumab initiation (C1D1) and during therapy at cycle 2 day 1 and cycle 4 day 1. Peripheral blood was collected in 8 mL Vacutainer Cell Preparation Tubes, from which PBMCs were isolated by centrifugation and then cryopreserved.

A note on this clone: What antigen it recognizes has not been identified. The input lacks base qualities; no much larger clone sits a single base away.

The Qiagen DNeasy kit was used to extract genomic DNA both from unsorted PBMCs and from the negatively selected CD4+ and CD8+ fractions. Amplification of TCR beta CDR3 regions was done by immunoSEQ multiplex PCR with primers that anneal to V and J segments. A synthetic immune receptor repertoire was used to minimize amplification bias, and remaining bias was computationally removed after sequencing. Under the source paper's analysis protocol: Custom Python scripts were used to quantify repertoire diversity as the Shannon entropy index. Unsorted, CD4+ and CD8+ repertoires were analyzed separately, except in combined analyses where CD4+ and CD8+ sequences were merged in silico. Clonal expansion was defined as a frequency increase of at least 2-fold after treatment compared with C1D1, and clones undetected at baseline were assigned a pseudocount of 0.5. Singleton clones were defined as clones with 0 or 1 copy at C1D1, and non-singleton clones were defined as clones with 2 or more copies. Clones expanded in unsorted samples were labelled as CD4+, CD8+ or unknown by matching protein sequences in sorted samples from the same patient. Wilcoxon tests on paired samples were used to test changes in diversity from C1D1 to C4D1. TCRdb mirrors the immuneACCESS table, restricted to in-frame sequences. Some clones are absent from its copies; in checked studies, under half trace to an unresolved V gene, and the reason for the others is unknown. The V and J calls and clone size come from that table; D and trimming were worked out from the DNA. The sample has approximately 100,000 clones on record, roughly 90% of them singletons. About 6.1% of the sample rests with the top ten.

Cut back by 5 bases and 0 bases, the V and J ends lie 17 bases apart. CDR1 and CDR2, looked up from the germline V gene, are SGHAT and FQNNGV. The CDR3 starts with the cysteine, ends with the phenylalanine, and has 16 residues. Only CDR3 DNA is held: 48 bases, read in frame from base 1. This clonotype was sampled from a human donor with classical Hodgkin lymphoma. Here the chain combines TRBV11-2 and TRBJ2-7; confidence is insufficient to name the D gene. The material sequenced was peripheral blood mononuclear cells (PBMCs), taken before the second cycle of nivolumab. The DNA is TGTGCCAGCAGCCTCCCCCCCCGGGCCTACTCCTACGAGCAGTACTTC. It encodes CASSLPPRAYSYEQYF.